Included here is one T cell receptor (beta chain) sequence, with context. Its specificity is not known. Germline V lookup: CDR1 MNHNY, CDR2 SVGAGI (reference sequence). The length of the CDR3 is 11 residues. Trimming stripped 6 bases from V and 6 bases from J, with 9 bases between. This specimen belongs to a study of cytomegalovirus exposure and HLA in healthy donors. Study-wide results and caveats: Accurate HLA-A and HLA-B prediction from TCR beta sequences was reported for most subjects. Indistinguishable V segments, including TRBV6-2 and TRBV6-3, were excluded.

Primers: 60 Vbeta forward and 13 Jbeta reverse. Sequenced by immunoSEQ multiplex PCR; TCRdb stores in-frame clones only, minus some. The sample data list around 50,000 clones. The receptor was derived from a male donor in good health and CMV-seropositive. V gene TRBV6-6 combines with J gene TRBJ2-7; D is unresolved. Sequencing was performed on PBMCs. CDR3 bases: TGTGCCAGCAGCTTTAGTGGCGAGCAGTACTTC. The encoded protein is CASSFSGEQYF.